What follows are 11 T cell receptor beta chains derived from one specimen sequenced in a study of cytomegalovirus exposure and HLA in healthy donors. 60 Vbeta and 13 Jbeta primers were used in PCR. Profiling relied on immunoSEQ multiplex PCR, and the TCRdb table lists in-frame clones only, not all of them. The profile covers approximately 120,000 clones, with approximately 80% appearing a single time and 9.5% to 15% taken by the ten largest. The sequenced sample consisted of PBMCs. These receptors originate from a woman aged 35 to 49 in good health and CMV-seropositive.

The V call is TRBV25-1, the J call TRBJ2-2; D might be TRBD1 (5 bases). This CDR3 has 15 amino acids. V lost 3 bases, J lost 1 base, and 9 bases lay in between. Germline assignment: CDR1 MGHDK and CDR2 SYGVNS. CDR3 in amino acids: CASSELQGNTGELFF. The CDR3 bases are TGTGCCAGCAGTGAGTTGCAGGGGAACACCGGGGAGCTGTTTTTT.

This rearrangement joins TRBV23-1 to TRBJ1-5, with TRBD1 matching over 10 bases. TRBV23-1 is placed among ORFs of uncertain function. The CDR3 has 14 amino acids. Unmatched junction bases numbered 5, after V lost 6 bases and J lost 6 bases. CDR3 sequence (DNA): TGCGCCAGCAGGACAGGGGGCTGGGGTCAGCCCCAGCATTTT. This gives the protein CASRTGGWGQPQHF.

This clone was picked up a small number of times. The chain combines TRBV6-6 with TRBJ1-1, with unresolved D. Trimming left V 2 bases short and J 1 base short, with 8 bases between. Germline V gives CDR1 MNHNY, CDR2 SVGAGI (reference sequence). CDR3 length: 14 residues. The DNA of the CDR3 is TGTGCCAGCAGTTACATCCGGGAGAACACTGAAGCTTTCTTT. Translating it yields CASSYIRENTEAFF.

J is TRBJ2-1 and V is TRBV10-3, with TRBD2 matching over 10 bases. Germline V gives CDR1 ENHRY, CDR2 SYGVKD. V was clipped by 2 bases and J by 12 bases; unmatched bases: 7. The CDR3 runs to 14 residues. The CDR3 here is CAISEASGGRGQFF. The CDR3 DNA reads as TGTGCCATCAGTGAGGCTAGCGGGGGCCGGGGGCAGTTCTTC.

DNA for the CDR3: TGCAGTGCTAGATTCCGCGGGGAGCAGTTCTTC. This codes for CSARFRGEQFF. This chain joins TRBV20-1 and TRBJ2-1, with D maybe TRBD2 (5 bases). This CDR3 region has 11 residues. Deletions cut 2 bases from V and 10 bases from J, with 9 bases between. CDR1 is DFQATT, CDR2 SNEGSKA, per germline (reference sequence).

This sequence joins TRBV7-2 and TRBJ1-4; D is ambiguous. With 0 bases removed from V and 8 bases from J, the gap between germline ends came to 16 bases. The V gene's germline CDR1 is SGHTA and CDR2 FQGNSA. This CDR3 has 16 residues. The CDR3 protein is CASSLALSLPGEKLFF. The CDR3 bases are TGTGCCAGCAGCTTAGCGCTAAGCCTCCCCGGGGAAAAACTGTTTTTT.

The chain is built from TRBV28 and TRBJ1-5; TRBD1 aligns across 9 bases. Germline lookup yields CDR1 MDHEN and CDR2 SYDVKM. The CDR3 sequence is 15 residues long. V trimming: 5 bases; J trimming: 4 bases; junction bases outside the gene matches: 6. CDR3 protein: CASSLRQGGNQPQHF. The CDR3 DNA reads TGTGCCAGCAGTCTCCGACAGGGGGGAAATCAGCCCCAGCATTTT.

The chain carries TRBV28 and TRBJ2-7; 10 bases line up with TRBD2. V dropped 7 bases and J dropped 6; count of bases not matched to a gene: 6. Germline V CDR1 and CDR2: MDHEN, SYDVKM. The CDR3 length is 13 residues. The CDR3 DNA reads TGTGCCAGCACTAGCGGGAGAAGAGGCGAGCAGTACTTC. It is translated as CASTSGRRGEQYF.

The chain is built from TRBV6-5 and TRBJ1-1, with D possibly TRBD1 on 5 matching bases. The V end lost 4 bases, the J end lost 4 bases, and 16 bases lay between the germline ends. Germline loops: CDR1 MNHEY, CDR2 SVGAGI. The CDR3 is 15 residues long. CDR3 protein: CASSSTGHLGTEAFF. The CDR3 coding sequence is TGTGCCAGCAGTTCTACAGGACATCTTGGCACTGAAGCTTTCTTT.

The J gene is TRBJ1-1, the V gene TRBV9, with TRBD1 as a possible D gene (5 bases). Germline CDR1 is SGDLS and CDR2 is YYNGEE. The CDR3 runs to 14 residues. Trimming removed 0 bases from V and 1 base from J, with 7 bases in between. The CDR3 loop is CASSVDRRNTEAFF. The DNA of the CDR3 is TGTGCCAGCAGCGTAGACAGGAGGAACACTGAAGCTTTCTTT.

This sequence joins TRBV6-5 and TRBJ2-3; 12 bases agree with TRBD2. This CDR3 comprises 15 residues. Trimming at V came to 6 bases and at J to 2 bases, leaving 3 bases not matched to a gene. In germline, CDR1 is MNHEY, CDR2 SVGAGI. The DNA of the CDR3 is TGTGCCAGCAGAGGACTAGCGGGACCCACAGATACGCAGTATTTT. This sequence encodes CASRGLAGPTDTQYF.